One T cell receptor (beta chain) is described in this entry. Its binding antigen is unknown. Base qualities are not recorded, but no much larger clone differs from it by a single base. Whole blood was collected in K2EDTA tubes by collaborating institutions according to the institutions' own protocols. For TCRbeta analysis, collaborator samples were shipped as frozen whole blood, as isolated PBMCs, or as DNA extracted from either sample type. The source of the sample is a study of blood T cell repertoires in COVID-19 (dated by TCRdb to the early 2020s). Looking at the study overall: The collaborator samples originated in the United States, Italy and Spain and spanned the acute and convalescent phases of COVID-19. The dataset comprised deeply sampled blood TCRbeta repertoires from subjects exposed to, actively infected with, or recovered from COVID-19. Samples came from the ongoing ImmuneRACE study (first 160 participants) plus 1,254 subjects from 6 global collaborators. The prospective study material was composed of cDNA or gDNA derived from T cells, B-cell-depleted T cells, or PBMCs. Where available, HLA class I and class II types were obtained from metadata supplied by the sample provider rather than from assay-based typing. The repertoires were made available in a free public database intended to serve as a resource for research on the immune response to SARS-CoV-2. A de-identified subject ID, COVID-19 status, age in years and sex were almost always included in the sample metadata. Results and caveats for the whole study, not just this receptor: The amount of clinical and demographic metadata varied by source and participant and was provided uncurated.

According to the germline V gene, CDR1 reads SGHTA and CDR2 reads FQGTGA. Including the terminal cysteine and phenylalanine, the CDR3 comprises 19 residues. The DNA shown is the 57-base CDR3, in frame from base 1. V is cut back by 3 bases and J by 3 bases, with 15 bases in the junction unmatched. TCRbeta CDR3 regions were amplified from genomic DNA using the immunoSEQ Assay, a bias-controlled multiplex PCR. Regarding the original processing steps: The number of nucleated cells in each sample was estimated from the amplification of reference gene primers within the assay. To quantify the absolute abundance of each unique TCRbeta CDR3 rearrangement, sequence reads were collapsed and filtered. For each sample, productive Simpson clonality was calculated as the square root of Simpson's diversity index over productive rearrangements. Drawn from immuneACCESS, this table holds only the in-frame rearrangements with V and J called that TCRdb kept. Clones are partly lost; checked studies trace under half to an unresolved V gene and leave the rest unexplained. The V and J calls and clone size were taken over from that table, and D and trimming were inferred from the DNA. Here the sample has 95,000 to 110,000 clones; over 75% occur a single time. The biggest ten clones account for under 6.5% of the sample.

This sequence originates from a human donor in a cohort sampled during active COVID-19. The chain uses TRBV7-3 and TRBJ2-3; TRBD2 agrees with 10 junctional bases. Input material: peripheral blood. The CDR3 protein: CASSFSGGYTSGETDTQYF. The sequenced DNA is TGTGCCAGCAGCTTCTCCGGGGGTTATACTAGCGGGGAAACAGATACGCAGTATTTT.